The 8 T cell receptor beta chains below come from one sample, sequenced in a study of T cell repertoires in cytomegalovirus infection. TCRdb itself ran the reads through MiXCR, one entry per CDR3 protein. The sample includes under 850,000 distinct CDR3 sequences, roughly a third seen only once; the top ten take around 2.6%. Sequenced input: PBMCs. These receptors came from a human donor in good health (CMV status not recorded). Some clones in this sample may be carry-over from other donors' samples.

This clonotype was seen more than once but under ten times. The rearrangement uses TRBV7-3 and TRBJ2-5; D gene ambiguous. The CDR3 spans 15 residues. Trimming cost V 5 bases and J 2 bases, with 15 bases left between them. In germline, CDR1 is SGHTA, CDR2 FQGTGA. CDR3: CASSPTRAVQETQYF. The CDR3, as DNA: TGTGCCAGCAGCCCGACCCGGGCAGTACAAGAGACCCAGTACTTC. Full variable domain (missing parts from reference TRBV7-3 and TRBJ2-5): GAGVSQTPSNKVTEKGKYVELRCDPISGHTALYWYRQSLGQGPEFLIYFQGTGAADDSGLPNDRFFAVRPEGSVSTLKIQRTERGDSAVYLCASSPTRAVQETQYFGPGTRLLVL.

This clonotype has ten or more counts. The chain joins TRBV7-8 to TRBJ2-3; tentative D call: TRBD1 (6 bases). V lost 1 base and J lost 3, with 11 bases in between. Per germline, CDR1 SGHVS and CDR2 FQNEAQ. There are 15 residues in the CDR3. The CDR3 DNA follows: TGTGCCAGCAGCTTAGGCGCAGGGGTTACAGATACGCAGTATTTT. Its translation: CASSLGAGVTDTQYF.

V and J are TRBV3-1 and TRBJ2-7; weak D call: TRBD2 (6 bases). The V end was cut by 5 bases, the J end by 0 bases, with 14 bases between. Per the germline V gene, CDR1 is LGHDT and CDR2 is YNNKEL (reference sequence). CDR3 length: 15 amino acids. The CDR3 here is CASSTTDGSSYEQYF. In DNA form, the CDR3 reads TGTGCCAGCAGCACAACGGACGGGAGCTCCTACGAGCAGTACTTC.

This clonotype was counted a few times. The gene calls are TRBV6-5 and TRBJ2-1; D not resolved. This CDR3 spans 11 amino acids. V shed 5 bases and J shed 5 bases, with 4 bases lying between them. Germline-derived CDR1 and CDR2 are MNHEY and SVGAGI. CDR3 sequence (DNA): TGTGCCAGCAGTCAAAACAATGAGCAGTTCTTC. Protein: CASSQNNEQFF.

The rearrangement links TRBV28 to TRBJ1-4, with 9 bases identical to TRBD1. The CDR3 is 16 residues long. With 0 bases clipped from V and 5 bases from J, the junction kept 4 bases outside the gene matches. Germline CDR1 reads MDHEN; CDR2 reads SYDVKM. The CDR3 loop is CASSLWTGQGNEKLFF. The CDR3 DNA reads TGTGCCAGCAGTTTATGGACGGGACAGGGAAATGAAAAACTGTTTTTT.

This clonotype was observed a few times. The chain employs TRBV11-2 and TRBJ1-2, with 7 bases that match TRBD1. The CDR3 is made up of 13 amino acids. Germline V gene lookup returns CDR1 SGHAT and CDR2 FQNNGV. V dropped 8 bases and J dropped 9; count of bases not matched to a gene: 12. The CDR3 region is CASQTDAGGRYTF. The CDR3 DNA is TGTGCCAGCCAAACCGACGCAGGGGGTCGCTACACCTTC. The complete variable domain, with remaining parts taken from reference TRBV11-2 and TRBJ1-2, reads EAGVAQSPRYKIIEKRQSVAFWCNPISGHATLYWYQQILGQGPKLLIQFQNNGVVDDSQLPKDRFSAERLKGVDSTLKIQPAKLEDSAVYLCASQTDAGGRYTFGSGTRLTVV.

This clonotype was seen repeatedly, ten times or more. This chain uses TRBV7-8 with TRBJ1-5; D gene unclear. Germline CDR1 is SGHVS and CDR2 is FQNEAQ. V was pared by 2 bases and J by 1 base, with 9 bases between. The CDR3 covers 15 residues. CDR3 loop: CASSLTATSNQPQHF. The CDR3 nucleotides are TGTGCCAGCAGCTTAACAGCAACAAGCAATCAGCCCCAGCATTTT.

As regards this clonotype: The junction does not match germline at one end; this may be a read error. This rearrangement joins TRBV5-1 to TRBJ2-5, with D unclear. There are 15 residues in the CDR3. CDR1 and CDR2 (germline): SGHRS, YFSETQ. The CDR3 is CASSFLGSYQETQSF. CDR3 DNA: TGCGCCAGCAGCTTTTTGGGTTCTTACCAAGAGACCCAGTCCTTC.